A single sample gave rise to the 31 T cell receptor beta chains below, sequenced in a study of PD-1 blockade in mismatch repair-deficient tumors. The data were produced by immunoSEQ multiplex PCR, yet TCRdb's version contains in-frame clones alone and is incomplete. Among around 30,000 clones listed, around 80% were seen once. This specimen consisted of PBMCs, obtained 6 weeks after starting pembrolizumab. These receptors were collected from an adult with mismatch repair-deficient cancer.

This clone was found a few times. This chain uses TRBV19 with TRBJ2-7, with 8 bases matching TRBD2. The CDR3 totals 15 residues. CDR1 and CDR2 (germline): LNHDA, SQIVND (reference sequence). The V segment lost 9 bases and the J segment 5 bases; nucleotides outside the gene matches: 15. CDR3 protein: CARGSEREGRDEQYF. The DNA of the CDR3 is TGTGCCAGGGGTTCGGAACGGGAGGGCCGGGACGAGCAGTACTTC. The variable domain in full, completed from reference TRBV19 and TRBJ2-7, reads DGGITQSPKYLFRKEGQNVTLSCEQNLNHDAMYWYRQDPGQGLRLIYYSQIVNDFQKGDIAEGYSVSREKKESFPLTVTSAQKNPTAFYLCARGSEREGRDEQYFGPGTRLTVT.

The gene calls are TRBV5-1 and TRBJ1-4; the match to TRBD1 covers 8 bases. The CDR3 spans 15 residues. Germline CDR1 and CDR2: SGHRS and YFSETQ. The trim removed 4 bases at V and 7 bases at J, leaving 9 bases unmatched. The CDR3 loop is CASSARQGRIEKLFF. In DNA, the CDR3 is TGCGCCAGCAGCGCCCGACAGGGGCGGATTGAAAAACTGTTTTTT.

The J gene is TRBJ1-6, the V gene TRBV5-1, with 9 nucleotides matching TRBD1. Germline trimming cut 2 bases from V and 14 bases from J; bases unmatched to any gene: 11. Germline V gene sequence: CDR1 SGHRS, CDR2 YFSETQ. CDR3 length: 15 residues. CDR3 sequence: CASSLEGTGPATLHF. The CDR3 nucleotides read TGCGCCAGCAGCTTAGAGGGGACAGGGCCCGCAACCCTCCACTTT.

The V gene is TRBV28, the J gene TRBJ1-3; D perhaps matches TRBD1 (6 bases). Germline loops: CDR1 MDHEN, CDR2 SYDVKM. V lost 2 bases to trimming and J lost 3 bases, with 11 bases between them. There are 15 residues in the CDR3. The CDR3 nucleotides are TGTGCCAGCAGTTTAGTAAGCAGGGGTGGAAACACCATATATTTT. It codes for CASSLVSRGGNTIYF.

The rearrangement joins TRBV6-1 to TRBJ2-5; 12 bases agree with TRBD2. The CDR3 is 15 residues long. V dropped 2 bases and J dropped 4; count of bases not matched to a gene: 2. Germline CDR1 is MNHNS and CDR2 is SASEGT. The CDR3 region has the DNA TGTGCCAGCAGTGAACTAGCGGGAGGGCCAGAGACCCAGTACTTC. This translates into CASSELAGGPETQYF.

This clone was recorded only once. The rearrangement links TRBV19 to TRBJ2-7; 8 nucleotides agree with TRBD1. The CDR3 extends over 15 amino acids. Germline-derived CDR1 and CDR2 are LNHDA and SQIVND (reference sequence). The junction had 6 bases not matched to a gene; V was cut back by 5 bases and J by 0 bases. This CDR3 reads CASSPDRGVSYEQYF. CDR3 sequence (DNA): TGTGCCAGTAGTCCAGACAGGGGAGTCTCCTACGAGCAGTACTTC.

The chain links TRBV7-6 to TRBJ2-1; TRBD2 aligns across 12 bases. The V gene end was trimmed by 5 bases and the J gene end by 10 bases; junction bases not matched to a gene: 9. This CDR3 is built from 15 residues. Germline V gives CDR1 SGHVS, CDR2 FNYEAQ. CDR3 DNA sequence: TGTGCCAGCAGCCCCGCTAGCGGGAGGGCCGGAGAGCAGTTCTTC. Encoded protein: CASSPASGRAGEQFF. The variable domain in full, completed from reference TRBV7-6 and TRBJ2-1, reads GAGVSQSPRYKVTKRGQDVALRCDPISGHVSLYWYRQALGQGPEFLTYFNYEAQQDKSGLPNDRFSAERPEGSISTLTIQRTEQRDSAMYRCASSPASGRAGEQFFGPGTRLTVL.

This rearrangement joins TRBV6-4 to TRBJ2-3, with a tentative D call TRBD1 (6 bases). There are 16 residues in the CDR3. Trimming removed 2 bases at V and 1 base at J, with 13 bases between. CDR1 and CDR2 from the germline V gene are MRHNA and SNTAGT. The chain's CDR3 is CASSDGETGGTDTQYF. The DNA of the CDR3 is TGTGCCAGCAGTGACGGGGAGACAGGCGGCACAGATACGCAGTATTTT.

V and J are TRBV7-2 and TRBJ2-7; a possible D gene is TRBD2 (5 bases). Germline V gives CDR1 SGHTA, CDR2 FQGNSA. The CDR3 loop spans 14 amino acids. V gave up 11 bases and J gave up 7 bases, with 24 bases separating them. As DNA, the CDR3 is TGTGCCGCAAAAGGACTGTTAACTCGGCGAGAGCAGTACTTC. This encodes CAAKGLLTRREQYF.

The chain joins TRBV16 to TRBJ1-4; the match to TRBD1 covers 7 bases. J lost 4 bases, V lost 4 bases, and 6 bases had no gene match. Germline CDR1 and CDR2: KGHSY and FQNENV. The CDR3 consists of 15 residues. The DNA for the CDR3 is TGTGCCAGCAGCCGATCAGGGGGTTTTAATGAAAAACTGTTTTTT. This translates into CASSRSGGFNEKLFF.

The chain joins TRBV27 to TRBJ2-3; 8 bases match TRBD2. The CDR3 sequence is 17 residues long. Germline trimming cut 4 bases from V and 0 bases from J; bases unmatched to any gene: 9. The germline V gene has CDR1 MNHEY and CDR2 SMNVEV (reference sequence). The CDR3 nucleotides are TGTGCCAGCAGTTCCCCTCTAGCGGGCGATAGCACAGATACGCAGTATTTT. Protein product: CASSSPLAGDSTDTQYF.

The V call is TRBV7-2, the J call TRBJ2-7; 7 bases fit TRBD2. CDR1 and CDR2 (germline): SGHTA, FQGNSA. There are 15 residues in the CDR3. V lost 3 bases, J lost 0 bases, and 5 bases stayed unmatched. The CDR3 region is CASSFGGSSSYEQYF. The CDR3 DNA follows: TGTGCCAGCAGCTTCGGGGGGAGCAGCTCCTACGAGCAGTACTTC.

The genes are TRBV7-3 and TRBJ1-1; TRBD1 aligns across 8 bases. V gave up 3 bases and J gave up 5 bases; unmatched junction bases: 8. CDR1 is SGHTA, CDR2 FQGTGA, per germline. CDR3 length: 15 residues. The CDR3 DNA reads as TGTGCCAGCAGCTTGGGGACAGGCGGAGGGACTGAAGCTTTCTTT. It encodes CASSLGTGGGTEAFF.

This clone turned up a few times. The chain employs TRBV4-2 and TRBJ2-5; possible D gene TRBD2, 6 bases. The CDR3 is 14 residues long. Trimming shortened V by 1 base and J by 4 bases, and 10 bases separated the two germline ends. The V gene's germline CDR1 is LGHNA and CDR2 YNFKEQ. The CDR3 protein is CASSQGTSPETQYF. The CDR3 DNA follows: TGTGCCAGCAGCCAAGGTACTAGCCCAGAGACCCAGTACTTC.

J is TRBJ2-2 and V is TRBV5-4; 13 bases are shared with TRBD2. Trimming removed 3 bases from V and 3 bases from J; junction bases left unmatched: 5. Germline CDR1 and CDR2: SGHNT and YYREEE (reference sequence). The CDR3 contains 17 residues. CDR3 DNA sequence: TGTGCCAGCAGCTCCGGGACTAGCGGGATTGACACCGGGGAGCTGTTTTTT. Translated, it gives CASSSGTSGIDTGELFF.

This chain connects TRBV5-4 to TRBJ1-6; a possible D gene is TRBD1 (5 bases). The CDR3 runs 15 residues. V shed 7 bases and J shed 11 bases, with 22 bases lying between them. The germline CDR1 and CDR2 sequences are SGHNT and YYREEE (reference sequence). The CDR3 region has the DNA TGTGCCAGCGGCGTGGGGGGGGATTCGATGGCACCCCTCCACTTT. This translates into CASGVGGDSMAPLHF.

There are a few counts of this clone. J is TRBJ2-7 and V is TRBV5-1; D is unclear. V was trimmed by 0 bases and J by 3 bases, leaving 10 bases between them. CDR1 SGHRS and CDR2 YFSETQ come from the germline V gene. The CDR3 loop spans 14 amino acids. CDR3 sequence (DNA): TGCGCCAGCAGCTTGGCCTCCAGTAACTACGAGCAGTACTTC. It is translated as CASSLASSNYEQYF.

This clone was seen once. The rearrangement uses TRBV27 and TRBJ1-4, with TRBD1 identical over 8 bases. Germline CDR1 MNHEY, CDR2 SMNVEV (reference sequence). The CDR3 is 15 amino acids. The ends lost 2 bases at V and 8 bases at J; junction bases unmatched: 7. The CDR3 here is CASSLGQGRWEKLFF. Here the CDR3 DNA reads TGTGCCAGCAGTTTAGGACAGGGACGATGGGAAAAACTGTTTTTT.

This chain uses TRBV7-2 with TRBJ2-2; 8 nucleotides agree with TRBD2. V shed 3 bases, J shed 5 bases, and the junction held 5 bases outside the gene matches. The germline gives CDR1 SGHTA, CDR2 FQGNSA. CDR3 length equals 15 residues. CDR3 amino acids: CASSFWAGGTGELFF. The CDR3 DNA reads TGTGCCAGCAGCTTTTGGGCGGGAGGAACCGGGGAGCTGTTTTTT.

The chain links TRBV2 to TRBJ2-3; TRBD2 matches 8 bases. The CDR3 has 15 amino acids. V was pared by 10 bases and J by 2 bases, with 11 bases of the junction left unmatched. Per the germline V gene, CDR1 is SNHLY and CDR2 is FYNNEI. CDR3 amino acids: CANKAGLGLTDTQYF. CDR3 in DNA: TGTGCCAACAAAGCGGGACTAGGGCTCACAGATACGCAGTATTTT.

The chain is built from TRBV4-1 and TRBJ2-7; 7 positions agree with TRBD2. The germline V gene encodes CDR1 MGHRA and CDR2 YSYEKL. The V gene end was trimmed by 3 bases and the J gene end by 0 bases; junction bases not matched to a gene: 11. The CDR3 length is 17 residues. The CDR3 here is CASSQGPSRGSSYEQYF. The CDR3 nucleotides read TGCGCCAGCAGCCAGGGCCCCAGTCGCGGGAGCTCCTACGAGCAGTACTTC.

The genes are TRBV10-3 and TRBJ1-2; D perhaps matches TRBD1 (5 bases). CDR1 is ENHRY and CDR2 is SYGVKD in the germline V gene. The CDR3 spans 15 residues. V gave up 4 bases and J gave up 3 bases, with 15 bases separating them. The CDR3: CAISGGEGLYYGYTF. CDR3 in DNA: TGTGCCATCAGTGGCGGGGAGGGACTATACTATGGCTACACCTTC.

The chain couples TRBV7-2 to TRBJ1-3, with TRBD1 identical over 10 bases. Germline CDR1 and CDR2: SGHTA and FQGNSA. The V segment lost 5 bases and the J segment 0 bases; nucleotides outside the gene matches: 7. This CDR3 contains 17 residues. The CDR3 loop is CASSARQGALSGNTIYF. The CDR3 DNA reads as TGTGCCAGCAGCGCCCGACAGGGGGCTCTCTCTGGAAACACCATATATTTT. The complete variable domain, with remaining parts taken from reference TRBV7-2 and TRBJ1-3, reads GAGVSQSPSNKVTEKGKDVELRCDPISGHTALYWYRQSLGQGLEFLIYFQGNSAPDKSGLPSDRFSAERTGGSVSTLTIQRTQQEDSAVYLCASSARQGALSGNTIYFGEGSWLTVV.

The V gene is TRBV4-2, the J gene TRBJ2-3, with a tentative D call TRBD1 (6 bases). CDR1 is LGHNA and CDR2 is YNFKEQ in the germline V gene. V was cut by 0 bases and J by 10 bases, with 17 bases left in between. The CDR3 is made up of 15 amino acids. The CDR3 sequence: CASSQDGGRALAQYF. CDR3 bases: TGTGCCAGCAGCCAAGATGGGGGCAGGGCGTTGGCGCAGTATTTT.

V and J are TRBV7-9 and TRBJ2-2; 9 bases are a match to TRBD2. V trimming: 5 bases; J trimming: 7 bases; junction bases outside the gene matches: 14. Germline loops: CDR1 SEHNR, CDR2 FQNEAQ (reference sequence). This CDR3 region has 17 residues. The CDR3 loop is CASSPPSGRLVGGELFF. CDR3 DNA: TGTGCCAGCAGCCCCCCAAGCGGGAGGCTGGTTGGCGGGGAGCTGTTTTTT.

The chain links TRBV5-4 to TRBJ2-5; 11 nucleotides agree with TRBD2. The CDR3 spans 15 residues. The germline CDR1 and CDR2 sequences are SGHNT and YYREEE (reference sequence). Trimming cost V 4 bases and J 0 bases; bases outside gene matches: 2. Written as DNA, the CDR3 is TGTGCCAGCAGCGGGACTAGCGGAGACCAAGAGACCCAGTACTTC. Its translation is CASSGTSGDQETQYF.

The chain joins TRBV5-1 to TRBJ2-1; maybe TRBD2 (5 bases). The V gene's germline CDR1 is SGHRS and CDR2 YFSETQ. The V gene lost 3 bases and the J gene lost 5 bases, with 12 bases spanning the gap. This CDR3 contains 14 residues. CDR3 loop: CASSSGYPNNEQFF. The CDR3 nucleotides read TGCGCCAGCAGCTCGGGGTATCCAAACAATGAGCAGTTCTTC.

The chain links TRBV28 to TRBJ2-7, with 9 bases lining up with TRBD2. V was pared by 3 bases and J by 5 bases, with 5 bases of the junction left unmatched. CDR3 size: 14 residues. Germline CDR1 and CDR2: MDHEN and SYDVKM. Here the CDR3 DNA reads TGTGCCAGCAGTTTGGCTAGCGGGACAGACGAGCAGTACTTC. This sequence encodes CASSLASGTDEQYF.

CDR3 DNA sequence: TGTGCCAGCAGTCTTACAAACACCGGGGAGCTGTTTTTT. As protein: CASSLTNTGELFF. V gene TRBV27 combines with J gene TRBJ2-2; D gene uncertain. The CDR3 consists of 13 residues. Germline CDR1 MNHEY, CDR2 SMNVEV (reference sequence). Deletions cut 5 bases from V and 2 bases from J, with 6 bases between.

This chain joins TRBV7-2 and TRBJ1-6; D is unclear. CDR3 length equals 14 residues. Germline V lookup: CDR1 SGHTA, CDR2 FQGNSA. Trimming stripped 1 base from V and 7 bases from J, with 8 bases between. CDR3 loop: CASSLVSPNSPLHF. CDR3 in DNA: TGTGCCAGCAGCTTAGTCTCTCCGAATTCACCCCTCCACTTT.

The V gene is TRBV28, the J gene TRBJ1-5; maybe TRBD1 (6 bases). The CDR3 contains 13 residues. The V end lost 3 bases, the J end lost 9 bases, and 12 bases lay between the germline ends. Germline values: CDR1 MDHEN, CDR2 SYDVKM. CDR3 protein: CASSFNRERPQHF. DNA of the CDR3: TGTGCCAGCAGTTTTAACAGGGAGCGGCCCCAGCATTTT. The full variable domain, in which reference TRBV28 and TRBJ1-5 provide the parts outside the CDR3, is DVKVTQSSRYLVKRTGEKVFLECVQDMDHENMFWYRQDPGLGLRLIYFSYDVKMKEKGDIPEGYSVSREKKERFSLILESASTNQTSMYLCASSFNRERPQHFGDGTRLSIL.